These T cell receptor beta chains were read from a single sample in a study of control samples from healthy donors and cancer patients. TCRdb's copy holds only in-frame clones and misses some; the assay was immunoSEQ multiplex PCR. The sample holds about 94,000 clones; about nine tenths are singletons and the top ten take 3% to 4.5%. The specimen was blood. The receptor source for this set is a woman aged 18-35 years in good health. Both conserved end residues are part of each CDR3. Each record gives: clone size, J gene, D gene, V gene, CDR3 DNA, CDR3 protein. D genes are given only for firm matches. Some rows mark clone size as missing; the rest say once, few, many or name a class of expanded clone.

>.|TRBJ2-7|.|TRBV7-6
TGTGCCAGCAGCTTAGCTTACAGCGCACCCTACGAGCAGTACTTC
CASSLAYSAPYEQYF
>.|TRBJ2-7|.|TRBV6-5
TGTGCCAGCAGTTCCCTGCAGGGGCAAAGCAAGCAGTACTTC
CASSSLQGQSKQYF
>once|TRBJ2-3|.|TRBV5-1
TGCGCCAGCAGCTTGGAGGTAGCGGGCACAGATACGCAGTATTTT
CASSLEVAGTDTQYF
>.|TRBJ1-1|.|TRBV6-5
TGTGCCAGCACCCGATGGGTACAGGATGAAGCTTTCTTT
CASTRWVQDEAFF
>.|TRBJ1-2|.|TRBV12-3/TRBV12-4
TGTGCCAGCACCTCCTTAAGAGGTGGCTACACCTTC
CASTSLRGGYTF
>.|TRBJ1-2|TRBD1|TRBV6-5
TGTGCCAGCAGGGGACAGGGGGCTAACTATGGCTACACCTTC
CASRGQGANYGYTF
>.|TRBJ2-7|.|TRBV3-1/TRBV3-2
TGTGCCGCGGGCCCGACAGGGACTATAAACGAGCAGTACTTC
CAAGPTGTINEQYF
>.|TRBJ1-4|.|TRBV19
TGTGCCAGTAGTATTTTGGTTCGGGGGCTCCGGATTGCAACTAATGAAAAACTGTTTTTT
CASSILVRGLRIATNEKLFF
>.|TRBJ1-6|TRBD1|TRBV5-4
TGTGCCAGCAAGTCCGGGACAGGGTTCAATAATTCACCCCTCCACTTT
CASKSGTGFNNSPLHF
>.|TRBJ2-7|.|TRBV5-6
TGTGCCAGCAGCACCGGGGGCCCTCCCTCCTACGAGCAGTACTTC
CASSTGGPPSYEQYF
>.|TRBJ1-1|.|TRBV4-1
TGCGCCAGCAGCAAGGGCAACCAGAACACTGAAGCTTTCTTT
CASSKGNQNTEAFF
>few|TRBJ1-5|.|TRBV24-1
TGTGCCACCAGTGTCTCGGGGTCCAATCAGCCCCAGCATTTT
CATSVSGSNQPQHF
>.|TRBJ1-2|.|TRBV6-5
TGTGCCAGCAGGAATCAGGGTCGGGATGGCTACACCTTC
CASRNQGRDGYTF
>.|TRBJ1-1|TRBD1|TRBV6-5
TGTGCCACTCAGGGGGGGAGCGGCACTGAAGCTTTCTTT
CATQGGSGTEAFF
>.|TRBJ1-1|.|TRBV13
TGTGCCAGCAGCTTCGGGGCTGGCCTCAGCACTGAAGCTTTCTTT
CASSFGAGLSTEAFF
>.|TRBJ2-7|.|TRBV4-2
TGTGCCAGCAGCCAAGATATAGGGGGGCTCTCCTACGAGCAGTACTTC
CASSQDIGGLSYEQYF
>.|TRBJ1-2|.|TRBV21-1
TGTGCCAGCAGCCGGACAGGGCTAGACTATGGCTACACCTTC
CASSRTGLDYGYTF
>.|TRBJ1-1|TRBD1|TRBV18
TGTGCCAGCTCACCGGAGGGGGCAGGGTGGAAAGCTTTCTTT
CASSPEGAGWKAFF
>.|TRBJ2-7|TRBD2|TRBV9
TGTGCCAGCAGCGCCGGGGGGGCCTCCTACGAGCAGTACTTC
CASSAGGASYEQYF
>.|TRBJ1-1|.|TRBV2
TGTGCCAGCCAAGGACAGAGTAAGACTGAAGCTTTCTTT
CASQGQSKTEAFF
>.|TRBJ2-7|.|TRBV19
TGTGCCAGTAGTATGGTGCCTTCTATCACCTACGAGCAGTACTTC
CASSMVPSITYEQYF
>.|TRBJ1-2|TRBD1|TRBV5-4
TGTGCCAGCAGCTTGGCGGGCAGGGGGGAGGATGGCTACACCTTC
CASSLAGRGEDGYTF
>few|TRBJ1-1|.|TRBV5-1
TGCGCCAGCAGCCAGGATCCCCACAGGGATTGGGGGATTTCCACTGAAGCTTTCTTT
CASSQDPHRDWGISTEAFF
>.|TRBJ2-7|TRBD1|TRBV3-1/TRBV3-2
TGTGCCAGCAGCCGACGGGACAGAATCTACGAGCAGTACTTC
CASSRRDRIYEQYF
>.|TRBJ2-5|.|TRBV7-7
TGTGCCAGCAGCTTGAGGGTAGAAGAAGAGACCCAGTACTTC
CASSLRVEEETQYF
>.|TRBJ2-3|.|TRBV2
TGTGCCAGCAAGCAAGCGGCTCGGGACTTCGGCACAGATACGCAGTATTTT
CASKQAARDFGTDTQYF
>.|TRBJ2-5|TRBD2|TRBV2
TGTGCCAGCAGTGCTCCTACTAGCGGGGACAAAGGGCGAGAGACCCAGTACTTC
CASSAPTSGDKGRETQYF
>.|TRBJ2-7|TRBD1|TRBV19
TGTGCCAGTGGGTCTGGGACAGTCTACGAGCAGTACTTC
CASGSGTVYEQYF
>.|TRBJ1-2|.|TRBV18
TGTGCCAGCTCAGCCGCCCCTAATAGAGGCTACACCTTC
CASSAAPNRGYTF
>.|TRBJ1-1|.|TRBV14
TGTGCCAGCAGCCAAGACCTAGGGGGAGTCGGAAACACTGAAGCTTTCTTT
CASSQDLGGVGNTEAFF
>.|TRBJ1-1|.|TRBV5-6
TGTGCCAGCAGCAATCGAGGGAAAGAAGCTTTCTTT
CASSNRGKEAFF
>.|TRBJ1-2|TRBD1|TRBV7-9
TGTGCCAGCAGCCCTGGCGGGACAGGGGGCGCCTCGTATGGCTACACCTTC
CASSPGGTGGASYGYTF